Below, one T cell receptor beta chain is given with its context. Sequenced by immunoSEQ multiplex PCR; TCRdb stores in-frame clones only, minus some. The sample has approximately 70,000 clones; roughly nine tenths are singletons. This specimen belongs to a study of cytotoxic CD8 clonotypes in ibrutinib-treated CLL. The germline V and J ends were trimmed by 0 bases and 3 bases, with 0 bases remaining between them. This CDR3 is 12 amino acids long. The germline V gene encodes CDR1 LGHNA and CDR2 YNFKEQ. The TCR sequence derives from a human donor with chronic lymphocytic leukemia. This sample comprised PBMCs, obtained after 12 months of ibrutinib treatment. J is TRBJ1-3 and V is TRBV4-2; D is unclear. CDR3 coding DNA: TGTGCCAGCAGCCAAGATGGAAACACCATATATTTT. This translates into CASSQDGNTIYF.